These 5 T cell receptor beta chains were sequenced from one sample in a study of T cells in Graves' hyperthyroidism and ophthalmopathy. RNA transcripts served as the template for amplifying TCR beta CDR3 regions. The study used the HTBI primer set for a first-round RT-PCR of the TCR CDR3. TCRdb re-called the multiplex PCR reads through MiXCR, storing one row per CDR3 protein. Of fewer than 600,000 distinct CDR3 sequences in the sample, about 15% are singletons; the top ten hold approximately 15%. Material: blood. Receptors were obtained from a woman aged 40 to 55 with Graves' hyperthyroidism.

V usage is TRBV18 and J usage is TRBJ1-2; 8 nucleotides agree with TRBD1. J lost 6 bases, V lost 5 bases, and 8 bases had no gene match. Germline V lookup: CDR1 KGHSH, CDR2 LQKENI. There are 14 residues in the CDR3. The CDR3: CASSSGQGLDGYTF. The CDR3 DNA reads as TGTGCCAGCTCATCCGGACAGGGCTTGGATGGCTACACCTTC.

This clonotype was seen repeatedly, ten times or more. The V call is TRBV3-1, the J call TRBJ1-1; possible D gene TRBD1, 5 bases. The CDR3 has 15 amino acids. Germline CDR1 and CDR2: LGHDT and YNNKEL (reference sequence). V lost 1 base and J lost 0, with 9 bases in between. CDR3 sequence (DNA): TGTGCCAGCAGCCAAGGTGGGACGTTGAACACTGAAGCTTTCTTT. This encodes CASSQGGTLNTEAFF.

Many counts were recorded for this clonotype. The chain has TRBV11-3 and TRBJ2-3; 9 nucleotides align to TRBD2. J lost 4 bases, V lost 4 bases, and 9 bases had no gene match. This CDR3 comprises 16 residues. Germline V gives CDR1 SGHNT, CDR2 YENEEA. The CDR3 here is CASSSLRAGGADTQYF. CDR3 in DNA: TGTGCCAGCAGCTCCTTAAGGGCGGGAGGGGCAGATACGCAGTATTTT. The full variable domain, completed using reference TRBV11-3 and TRBJ2-3, is EAGVVQSPRYKIIEKKQPVAFWCNPISGHNTLYWYLQNLGQGPELLIRYENEEAVDDSQLPKDRFSAERLKGVDSTLKIQPAELGDSAVYLCASSSLRAGGADTQYFGPGTRLTVL.

This clonotype appeared many times. The genes are TRBV7-3 and TRBJ2-1, with D perhaps TRBD2 (5 bases). The V gene lost 1 base and the J gene lost 1 base, with 11 bases spanning the gap. This CDR3 comprises 16 residues. Germline V gene sequence: CDR1 SGHTA, CDR2 FQGTGA. The CDR3 nucleotides are TGTGCCAGCAGCTTAAGGCCGGCGGGTTCCTACAATGAGCAGTTCTTC. The encoded protein is CASSLRPAGSYNEQFF. Based on the CDR3 plus reference TRBV7-3 and TRBJ2-1, the full variable domain is GAGVSQTPSNKVTEKGKYVELRCDPISGHTALYWYRQSLGQGPEFLIYFQGTGAADDSGLPNDRFFAVRPEGSVSTLKIQRTERGDSAVYLCASSLRPAGSYNEQFFGPGTRLTVL.

Concerning this clonotype itself: A read error may account for a junction end that differs from germline. The genes are TRBV10-3 and TRBJ2-1; D assignment may be TRBD1 or TRBD2 (6 bases each). The CDR3 loop spans 16 amino acids. CDR1 ENHRY and CDR2 SYGVKD come from the germline V gene. The CDR3 DNA is TGTGCCATCAGTGGCTGGGACTCAGGGGCATACAATGAGCAGTCCTTC. Translating gives CAISGWDSGAYNEQSF.